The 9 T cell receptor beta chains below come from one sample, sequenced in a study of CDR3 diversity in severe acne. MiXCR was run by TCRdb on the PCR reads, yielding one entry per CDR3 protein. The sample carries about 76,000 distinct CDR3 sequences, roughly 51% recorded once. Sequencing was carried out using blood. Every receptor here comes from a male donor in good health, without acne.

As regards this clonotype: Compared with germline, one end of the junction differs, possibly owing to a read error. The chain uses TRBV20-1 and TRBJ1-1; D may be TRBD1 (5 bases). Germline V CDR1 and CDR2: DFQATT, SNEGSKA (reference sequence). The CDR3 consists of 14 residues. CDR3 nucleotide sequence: TGCAATGCTAGAGGGGTTGGGGCTGGCACTGAGGCTTTCTTT. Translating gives CNARGVGAGTEAFF.

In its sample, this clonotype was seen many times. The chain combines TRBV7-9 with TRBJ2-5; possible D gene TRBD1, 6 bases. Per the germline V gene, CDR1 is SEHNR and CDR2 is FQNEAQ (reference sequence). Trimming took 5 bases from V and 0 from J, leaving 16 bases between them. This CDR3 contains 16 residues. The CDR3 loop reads CASSHQDRPYQETQYF. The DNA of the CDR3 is TGTGCCAGCAGCCATCAGGACAGACCGTACCAAGAGACCCAGTACTTC.

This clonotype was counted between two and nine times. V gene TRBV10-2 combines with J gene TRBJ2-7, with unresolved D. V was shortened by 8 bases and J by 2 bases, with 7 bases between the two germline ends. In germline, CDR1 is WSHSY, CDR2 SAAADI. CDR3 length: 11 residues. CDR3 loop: CASEFAYEQYF. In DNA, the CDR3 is TGCGCCAGCGAATTCGCCTACGAGCAGTACTTC.

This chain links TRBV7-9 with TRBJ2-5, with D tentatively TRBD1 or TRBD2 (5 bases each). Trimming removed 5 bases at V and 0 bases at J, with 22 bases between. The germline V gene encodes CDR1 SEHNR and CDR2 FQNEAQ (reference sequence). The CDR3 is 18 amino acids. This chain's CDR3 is CASSMGPEANLYQETQYF. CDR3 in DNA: TGTGCCAGCAGCATGGGACCTGAGGCGAACCTGTACCAAGAGACCCAGTACTTC.

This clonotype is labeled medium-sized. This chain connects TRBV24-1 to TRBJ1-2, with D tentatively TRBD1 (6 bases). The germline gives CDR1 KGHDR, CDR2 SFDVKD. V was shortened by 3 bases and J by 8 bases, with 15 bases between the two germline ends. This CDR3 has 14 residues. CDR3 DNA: TGTGCCACCAGTGATAACAGGGCCAGTCGAGGCTACACCTTC. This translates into CATSDNRASRGYTF.

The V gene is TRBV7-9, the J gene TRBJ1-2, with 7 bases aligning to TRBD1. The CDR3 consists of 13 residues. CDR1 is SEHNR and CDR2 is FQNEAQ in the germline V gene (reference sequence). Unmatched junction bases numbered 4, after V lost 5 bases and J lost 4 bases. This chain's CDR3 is CASSRQGFYGYTF. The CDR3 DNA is TGTGCCAGCAGCCGACAGGGTTTCTATGGCTACACCTTC.

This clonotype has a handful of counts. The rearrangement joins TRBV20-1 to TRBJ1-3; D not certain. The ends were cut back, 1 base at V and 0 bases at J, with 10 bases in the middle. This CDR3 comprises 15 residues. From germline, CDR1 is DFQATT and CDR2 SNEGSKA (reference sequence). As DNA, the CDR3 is TGCAGTGCTAGAGCCCCAGCAATCTCTGGAAACACCATATATTTT. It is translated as CSARAPAISGNTIYF.

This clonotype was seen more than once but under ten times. CDR3 sequence reads: CSAMEGASYEQYF. For the CDR3, the DNA is TGCAGTGCTATGGAGGGGGCCTCCTACGAGCAGTACTTC. The V and J genes are TRBV20-1 and TRBJ2-7, with D possibly being TRBD1 (7 bases). This CDR3 contains 13 residues. Trimming cost V 4 bases and J 0 bases, with 10 bases left between them. Germline V gene lookup returns CDR1 DFQATT and CDR2 SNEGSKA (reference sequence).

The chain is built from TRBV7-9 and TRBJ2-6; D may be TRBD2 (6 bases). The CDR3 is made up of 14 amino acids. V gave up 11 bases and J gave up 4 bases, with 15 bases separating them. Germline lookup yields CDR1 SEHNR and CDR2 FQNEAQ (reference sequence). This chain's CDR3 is CAAGSGEGANVLTF. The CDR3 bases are TGTGCCGCAGGATCGGGGGAAGGGGCCAACGTCCTGACTTTC.